This T cell receptor (beta chain) was recovered during a study of cytomegalovirus exposure and HLA in healthy donors. The CDR3 consists of 16 residues. Germline-derived CDR1 and CDR2 are SGHNT and YYREEE (reference sequence). V lost 6 bases and J lost 7; bases outside the gene matches: 12. The repertoire was sequenced with immunoSEQ multiplex PCR; TCRdb's copy has only in-frame clones and lacks some. The repertoire holds fewer than 100,000 clones, with approximately 91% as singletons. Sequenced input: PBMCs. The chain is built from TRBV5-4 and TRBJ2-1; 11 bases are shared with TRBD2. The TCR comes from a man younger than 40 in good health and CMV-seronegative. The chain's CDR3 is CASTPPGLAGGNEQFF. The CDR3 DNA reads as TGTGCCAGCACCCCCCCAGGGCTAGCGGGGGGAAATGAGCAGTTCTTC.